The 15 T cell receptor beta chains below come from one sample, sequenced in a study of T cell changes during pregnancy in multiple sclerosis. Some clones are missing from TCRdb's copy, which holds only in-frame ones; the method was immunoSEQ multiplex PCR. Altogether tens of thousands of clones are present, roughly nine tenths being singletons, with the ten largest covering just under 0.3%. The specimen comprised CD4+ T cells from peripheral blood mononuclear cells, sampled in the third trimester of pregnancy. The receptors come from a female donor in good health, enrolled as a control in a pregnancy study.

The J gene is TRBJ2-7, the V gene TRBV7-6, with D possibly TRBD1 on 6 matching bases. Germline lookup yields CDR1 SGHVS and CDR2 FNYEAQ. V was pared by 0 bases and J by 3 bases, with 12 bases between. CDR3 length: 15 amino acids. The CDR3 is CASSLAGGRGYEQYF. DNA of the CDR3: TGTGCCAGCAGCTTAGCCGGAGGCAGGGGCTACGAGCAGTACTTC.

This rearrangement joins TRBV30 to TRBJ2-1, with D unclear. The germline V gene encodes CDR1 GTSNPN and CDR2 SVGIG (reference sequence). CDR3 length: 14 residues. The germline V and J ends were trimmed by 1 base and 1 base, with 8 bases remaining between them. CDR3 in amino acids: CAWSARISYNEQFF. CDR3 coding DNA: TGTGCCTGGAGTGCGAGAATTTCCTACAATGAGCAGTTCTTC.

The CDR3 DNA reads TGTGCCAGCAGTGAACGGGCCGGGACAGGGAACTACGAGCAGTACTTC. The encoded protein is CASSERAGTGNYEQYF. The rearrangement uses TRBV6-1 and TRBJ2-7; TRBD1 matches at 9 bases. The CDR3 contains 16 residues. Germline V gene data show CDR1 as MNHNS and CDR2 as SASEGT. The V gene end was trimmed by 2 bases and the J gene end by 3 bases; junction bases not matched to a gene: 8.

The genes are TRBV30 and TRBJ1-3; D is unclear. The germline V and J ends were trimmed by 1 base and 4 bases, with 11 bases remaining between them. CDR1 is GTSNPN and CDR2 is SVGIG in the germline V gene (reference sequence). The CDR3 totals 14 residues. CDR3 region: CAWSARGSGNTIYF. In DNA, the CDR3 is TGTGCCTGGAGTGCTAGAGGGTCGGGAAACACCATATATTTT.

V usage is TRBV5-5 and J usage is TRBJ1-4, with D unclear. The CDR3 is 14 amino acids. V was shortened by 1 base and J by 4 bases, with 8 bases between the two germline ends. CDR1 and CDR2 from the germline V gene are SGHKS and YYEKEE (reference sequence). For the CDR3, the DNA is TGTGCCAGCAGCTTGTTTCCCGGTAATGAAAAACTGTTTTTT. Translation gives CASSLFPGNEKLFF.

CDR3 loop: CASSSSPGKGYGYTF. For the CDR3, the DNA is TGTGCCAGCAGCTCGAGCCCAGGCAAAGGCTATGGCTACACCTTC. The rearrangement uses TRBV7-2 and TRBJ1-2; D gene uncertain. Trimming took 4 bases from V and 4 from J, leaving 16 bases between them. The CDR3 spans 15 residues. CDR1 is SGHTA and CDR2 is FQGNSA in the germline V gene.

The rearrangement joins TRBV30 to TRBJ1-2; D might be TRBD1 (6 bases). Per the germline V gene, CDR1 is GTSNPN and CDR2 is SVGIG (reference sequence). This CDR3 comprises 15 residues. V lost 2 bases, J lost 2 bases, and 15 bases lay in between. The CDR3 sequence: CAWSPGQLLNYGYTF. The DNA of the CDR3 is TGTGCCTGGAGTCCCGGACAGCTTCTGAACTATGGCTACACCTTC.

The V gene is TRBV2, the J gene TRBJ2-1; 9 bases fit TRBD1. V trimming: 5 bases; J trimming: 0 bases; junction bases outside the gene matches: 11. This CDR3 has 18 residues. Germline assignment: CDR1 SNHLY and CDR2 FYNNEI. CDR3 nucleotides: TGTGCCAGCAGTTGGATGGGACAGGGTTCGAGCTCCTACAATGAGCAGTTCTTC. Translated: CASSWMGQGSSSYNEQFF.

The chain couples TRBV11-2 to TRBJ2-5, with 12 bases matching TRBD2. The CDR3 length is 14 residues. The V gene's germline CDR1 is SGHAT and CDR2 FQNNGV. V shed 0 bases and J 14 bases; nucleotides not matched to a gene: 7. As DNA, the CDR3 is TGTGCCAGCAGCTTAGATCGAACTAGCGGGGGGCCTTACTTC. Its translation: CASSLDRTSGGPYF.

The gene calls are TRBV7-2 and TRBJ2-1, with D possibly being TRBD2 (5 bases). The CDR3 totals 14 residues. Trimming shortened V by 3 bases and J by 2 bases, and 8 bases separated the two germline ends. Germline CDR1 reads SGHTA; CDR2 reads FQGNSA. CDR3 bases: TGTGCCAGCAGCTTGACGGGGACCTACAATGAGCAGTTCTTC. It is translated as CASSLTGTYNEQFF.

V usage is TRBV4-2 and J usage is TRBJ1-3; 9 bases map to TRBD1. Trimming took 2 bases from V and 2 from J; bases not matched to a gene: 4. Germline V gene lookup returns CDR1 LGHNA and CDR2 YNFKEQ. This CDR3 has 16 amino acids. The CDR3 nucleotides are TGTGCCAGCAGCCAAAACAGGGGGCGAACTGGAAACACCATATATTTT. Translation gives CASSQNRGRTGNTIYF.

CDR3 in amino acids: CASSEWGDYTEAFF. CDR3 DNA sequence: TGTGCCAGCAGTGAATGGGGGGACTACACTGAAGCTTTCTTT. The V call is TRBV25-1, the J call TRBJ1-1; a possible D gene is TRBD1 (5 bases). CDR1 MGHDK and CDR2 SYGVNS come from the germline V gene. Trimming stripped 1 base from V and 3 bases from J, with 9 bases between. CDR3 size: 14 residues.

The chain is built from TRBV18 and TRBJ1-3; 7 bases line up with TRBD1. J was trimmed by 3 bases and V by 1 base; bases with no gene match: 3. Germline assignment: CDR1 KGHSH and CDR2 LQKENI. The CDR3 runs 15 residues. The CDR3 DNA reads TGTGCCAGCTCACCACGAGACAGGGTTGGAAACACCATATATTTT. This sequence encodes CASSPRDRVGNTIYF.

The J gene is TRBJ2-4, the V gene TRBV5-4; tentatively, D is TRBD1 (5 bases). Germline-derived CDR1 and CDR2 are SGHNT and YYREEE (reference sequence). The CDR3 length is 13 residues. V lost 4 bases, J lost 2 bases, and 7 bases lay in between. CDR3 amino acids: CASSRGTKNIQYF. The CDR3 DNA sequence: TGTGCCAGCAGCAGGGGTACCAAAAACATTCAGTACTTC.

The rearrangement joins TRBV5-1 to TRBJ2-4; D might be TRBD2 (6 bases). The CDR3 runs to 15 residues. V lost 0 bases and J lost 3, with 10 bases in between. Germline V gene lookup returns CDR1 SGHRS and CDR2 YFSETQ. This chain's CDR3 is CASSLGWRGKNIQYF. The CDR3 DNA follows: TGCGCCAGCAGCTTGGGGTGGCGGGGCAAAAACATTCAGTACTTC.